The 21 T cell receptor beta chains listed next were all sequenced from one sample in a study of blood T cell repertoires in COVID-19. This table comes from immunoSEQ multiplex PCR, and its TCRdb copy is limited to in-frame clones, with some not included. The sample records 110,000 to 150,000 clones, around 86% being singletons. The specimen sequenced was PBMCs or T cells enriched from blood (not recorded which). Receptors originate from a man aged 50-60 years who had recovered from COVID-19.

The chain carries TRBV2 and TRBJ1-5; the D gene is possibly TRBD1 (5 bases). The ends were cut back, 6 bases at V and 5 bases at J, with 14 bases in the middle. Germline V gene lookup returns CDR1 SNHLY and CDR2 FYNNEI. CDR3 length: 14 residues. The CDR3 coding sequence is TGTGCCAGCAGCAAAAAGACAGACTATCAGCCCCAGCATTTT. Translated: CASSKKTDYQPQHF.

V and J are TRBV2 and TRBJ1-1; 7 bases are shared with TRBD1. This CDR3 contains 15 residues. After removal of 3 bases from V and 8 bases from J, the junction contained 12 bases not matched to a gene. Germline V gene sequence: CDR1 SNHLY, CDR2 FYNNEI. CDR3 in DNA: TGTGCCAGCAGTGATTCCCCACAGGGGCGTGCCGAAGCTTTCTTT. Translation: CASSDSPQGRAEAFF.

In DNA form, the CDR3 reads TGCGCCAGCAGCCAAGAGAGACTAGCGGGGATCACAGATACGCAGTATTTT. This sequence encodes CASSQERLAGITDTQYF. This rearrangement joins TRBV4-3 to TRBJ2-3, with TRBD2 matching 11 bases. V lost 0 bases and J lost 2; bases outside the gene matches: 4. The germline V gene encodes CDR1 LGHNA and CDR2 YSLEER. The CDR3 length is 17 residues.

The V and J genes are TRBV2 and TRBJ2-3; 12 nucleotides agree with TRBD2. The CDR3 extends over 14 amino acids. Germline CDR1 reads SNHLY; CDR2 reads FYNNEI. V was clipped by 6 bases and J by 3 bases; unmatched bases: 1. This CDR3 reads CASRGTSGTDTQYF. Written as DNA, the CDR3 is TGTGCCAGCAGGGGGACTAGCGGGACAGATACGCAGTATTTT.

The J gene is TRBJ1-6, the V gene TRBV30; D is possibly TRBD1 (5 bases). Germline V gene lookup returns CDR1 GTSNPN and CDR2 SVGIG (reference sequence). V was trimmed by 3 bases and J by 10 bases, leaving 13 bases between them. CDR3 length: 13 amino acids. The CDR3 DNA is TGTGCCTGGAGCCGGGACTCAGGATCACCCCTCCACTTT. This gives the protein CAWSRDSGSPLHF.

The genes are TRBV11-3 and TRBJ1-3; 7 bases align to TRBD1. Germline CDR1 SGHNT, CDR2 YENEEA. The CDR3 loop spans 13 amino acids. Unmatched junction bases numbered 5, after V lost 8 bases and J lost 4 bases. The CDR3 nucleotides are TGTGCCAGCTCTACAGGGGTCGGAAACACCATATATTTT. Protein sequence: CASSTGVGNTIYF.

The chain joins TRBV10-3 to TRBJ1-5; the match to TRBD1 covers 7 bases. The germline V gene encodes CDR1 ENHRY and CDR2 SYGVKD. Losses at the gene ends were 5 bases for V and 3 bases for J; bases not matched to a gene: 4. This CDR3 has 14 residues. This chain's CDR3 is CAISKDRPNQPQHF. DNA of the CDR3: TGTGCCATCAGTAAGGACAGGCCCAATCAGCCCCAGCATTTT.

This chain joins TRBV4-3 and TRBJ2-7; 10 bases align to TRBD1. V lost 4 bases to trimming and J lost 2 bases; unmatched junction nucleotides: 8. This CDR3 spans 16 amino acids. Germline V CDR1 and CDR2: LGHNA, YSLEER. CDR3 nucleotides: TGCGCCAGCAGCCGCGTGGGACAGGGGAATGCCTACGAGCAGTACTTC. This gives the protein CASSRVGQGNAYEQYF.

This chain links TRBV24-1 with TRBJ2-1; 7 nucleotides align to TRBD1. Trimming cost V 3 bases and J 2 bases; bases outside gene matches: 6. The CDR3 is made up of 16 amino acids. Germline loops: CDR1 KGHDR, CDR2 SFDVKD. The CDR3 DNA sequence: TGTGCCACCAGTGATCCTAACAGGGGTCCCTACAATGAGCAGTTCTTC. Amino acid sequence: CATSDPNRGPYNEQFF.

This clone showed up just a few times. This chain links TRBV18 with TRBJ1-4; D is unresolved. Between the trimmed V and J ends, which lost 3 bases and 5 bases, there was a span of 13 bases. Germline CDR1 KGHSH, CDR2 LQKENI. The CDR3 is made up of 15 amino acids. CDR3 sequence (DNA): TGTGCCAGCTCACCCCCGGAGGGCAGGAATGAAAAACTGTTTTTT. The encoded protein is CASSPPEGRNEKLFF.

In its sample, this clone was seen a few times. J is TRBJ1-6 and V is TRBV11-2; unclear D gene. The CDR3 runs to 15 residues. V shed 7 bases and J shed 6 bases, with 16 bases lying between them. Germline V gives CDR1 SGHAT, CDR2 FQNNGV. CDR3 nucleotides: TGTGCCAGCAACGAAAGAGGGCAGCCTAATTCACCCCTCCACTTT. It specifies CASNERGQPNSPLHF.

V usage is TRBV20-1 and J usage is TRBJ2-7; D is ambiguous. The CDR3 loop spans 12 amino acids. Germline V CDR1 and CDR2: DFQATT, SNEGSKA (reference sequence). Trimming removed 3 bases from V and 7 bases from J, with 13 bases in between. CDR3 region: CSASWYPGEQYV. Written as DNA, the CDR3 is TGCAGTGCTAGTTGGTACCCCGGGGAGCAGTACGTC.

The chain uses TRBV7-3 and TRBJ1-2; a possible D gene is TRBD1 (5 bases). Germline V gene lookup returns CDR1 SGHTA and CDR2 FQGTGA. The V end lost 7 bases, the J end lost 4 bases, and 16 bases lay between the germline ends. CDR3 length equals 14 residues. In DNA form, the CDR3 reads TGTGCCAGCATCTTCTGTGTCAGGGCCTATGGCTACACCTTC. As protein: CASIFCVRAYGYTF.

This chain links TRBV5-4 with TRBJ2-3; no definite D call. This CDR3 is 14 amino acids long. V lost 3 bases and J lost 3, with 11 bases in between. Germline CDR1 SGHNT, CDR2 YYREEE (reference sequence). The CDR3 DNA follows: TGTGCCAGCAGCTCAGAGATCGGGACAGATACGCAGTATTTT. Protein: CASSSEIGTDTQYF.

The gene calls are TRBV7-8 and TRBJ1-1; 8 bases line up with TRBD1. CDR3 length: 13 amino acids. Germline CDR1 is SGHVS and CDR2 is FQNEAQ. Germline trimming cut 4 bases from V and 11 bases from J; bases unmatched to any gene: 9. The CDR3 bases are TGTGCCAGCAGCTGGAGGACAGGGAGTGTTGCTTTCTTT. This gives the protein CASSWRTGSVAFF.

The V and J genes are TRBV2 and TRBJ1-2; the match to TRBD1 covers 9 bases. CDR1 is SNHLY, CDR2 FYNNEI, per germline. V lost 7 bases to trimming and J lost 4 bases; unmatched junction nucleotides: 4. CDR3 length: 13 residues. CDR3 DNA sequence: TGTGCCAGCACCGGGACAGGGTCCTATGGCTACACCTTC. Amino acids: CASTGTGSYGYTF.

The table lists this clone with a count of one. This chain uses TRBV28 with TRBJ2-1; 7 nucleotides match TRBD1. V lost 8 bases to trimming and J lost 8 bases; unmatched junction nucleotides: 18. Germline loops: CDR1 MDHEN, CDR2 SYDVKM. The CDR3 covers 16 residues. The CDR3 coding sequence is TGTGCCAGCCGTCGAACTGGGGCGACAGGGTTCCATGAGCAGTTCTTC. The encoded protein is CASRRTGATGFHEQFF. Full variable domain (outside the CDR3, taken from reference TRBV28 and TRBJ2-1): DVKVTQSSRYLVKRTGEKVFLECVQDMDHENMFWYRQDPGLGLRLIYFSYDVKMKEKGDIPEGYSVSREKKERFSLILESASTNQTSMYLCASRRTGATGFHEQFFGPGTRLTVL.

This chain uses TRBV18 with TRBJ2-3; weak D call: TRBD2 (6 bases). This CDR3 is built from 15 residues. Germline values: CDR1 KGHSH, CDR2 LQKENI. Between the trimmed V and J ends, which lost 6 bases and 6 bases, there was a span of 19 bases. As DNA, the CDR3 is TGTGCCAGCTCTCTCTACACCGGGGGAGGTGATACGCAGTATTTT. It yields the protein CASSLYTGGGDTQYF.

The gene calls are TRBV10-3 and TRBJ2-1; tentatively, D is TRBD2 (6 bases). Germline CDR1 and CDR2: ENHRY and SYGVKD. This CDR3 contains 13 residues. V lost 0 bases to trimming and J lost 8 bases, with 8 bases between them. DNA of the CDR3: TGTGCCATCAGTGAGTCGGGGGACTATGAGCAGTTCTTC. As protein: CAISESGDYEQFF.

This sequence joins TRBV7-9 and TRBJ2-5; D call uncertain. Germline CDR1 SEHNR, CDR2 FQNEAQ (reference sequence). There are 14 residues in the CDR3. V lost 0 bases and J 5 bases, leaving 10 bases between the germline ends. In nucleotides, the CDR3 is TGTGCCAGCAGCTTAGCTAGCTTTAAGGAGACCCAGTACTTC. This translates into CASSLASFKETQYF. The variable domain in full, completed from reference TRBV7-9 and TRBJ2-5, reads DTGVSQNPRHKITKRGQNVTFRCDPISEHNRLYWYRQTLGQGPEFLTYFQNEAQLEKSRLLSDRFSAERPKGSFSTLEIQRTEQGDSAMYLCASSLASFKETQYFGPGTRLLVL.

This clone was seen a single time. The rearrangement links TRBV6-2 or TRBV6-3 to TRBJ1-1, with 10 bases that match TRBD1. Per germline, CDR1 MNHEY and CDR2 SVGEGT. The ends lost 4 bases at V and 5 bases at J; junction bases unmatched: 10. The CDR3 length is 16 residues. The CDR3 coding sequence is TGTGCCAGCAGTTTTCCGGGACAGGGGCTCTCAACTGAAGCTTTCTTT. It is translated as CASSFPGQGLSTEAFF.